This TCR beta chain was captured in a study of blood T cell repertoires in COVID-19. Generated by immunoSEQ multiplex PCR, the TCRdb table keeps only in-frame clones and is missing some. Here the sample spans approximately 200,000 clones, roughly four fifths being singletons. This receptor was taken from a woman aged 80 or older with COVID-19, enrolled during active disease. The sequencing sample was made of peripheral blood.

The CDR3 is CASGLETTSGNTIYF. As DNA, the CDR3 is TGTGCCAGCGGATTAGAGACTACCTCTGGAAACACCATATATTTT. This sequence joins TRBV25-1 and TRBJ1-3; no clear D. Germline V gene sequence: CDR1 MGHDK, CDR2 SYGVNS. Trimming took 8 bases from V and 0 from J, leaving 14 bases between them. The CDR3 has 15 residues. The complete variable domain, with remaining parts taken from reference TRBV25-1 and TRBJ1-3, reads EADIYQTPRYLVIGTGKKITLECSQTMGHDKMYWYQQDPGMELHLIHYSYGVNSTEKGDLSSESTVSRIRTEHFPLTLESARPSHTSQYLCASGLETTSGNTIYFGEGSWLTVV.